The clone carrying this TCR beta chain was seen only a few times. Its antigen is undetermined. These data come from a study of quantifying T cell responses using KT2 cells. Study at large: cDNA was made from DNase-treated RNA using alpha and beta constant primers. Study-level results: KT2 sequence counts showed saturation when very many KT2 cells were spiked in.

Each cDNA got a UMI-containing oligo ligated at its 3' end. First-round PCR used roughly 4 cycles and beta primers RC1.1 and RC1.2 covering TRBC1 and TRBC2. TCRdb reanalysed the UMI-ligation and nested PCR reads using MiXCR and keeps one entry per CDR3 protein. The sample holds about 33,000 distinct CDR3 sequences, about 9.4% seen once. Unfractionated PBMC were spiked with known numbers of KT2 clone cells. KT2 cells were mixed with fixed PBMC numbers at varying ratios. Sequencing input: PBMCs spiked with cells of the T cell clone KT2. This sequence was found in a human donor.

The DNA for the CDR3 is TGTGCCAGCAGCTCCGGGACAGGGACCTACGAGCAGTACTTC. As protein: CASSSGTGTYEQYF. The chain is built from TRBV11-2 and TRBJ2-7, with 9 bases lining up with TRBD1. V lost 4 bases to trimming and J lost 2 bases; unmatched junction nucleotides: 3. The CDR3 length is 14 residues. Germline V gives CDR1 SGHAT, CDR2 FQNNGV.